This is a list of T cell receptor beta chains from one sample in a study of blood T cell repertoires in COVID-19. Using immunoSEQ multiplex PCR, the repertoire was profiled, and TCRdb retains in-frame clones only, with some absent. The repertoire has some 20,000 clones, over 75% of them found once; the top ten carry 60% to 65%. Sequencing was done on a sample of peripheral blood. The source is a man at least 80 years old with acute or convalescent COVID-19. The CDR3 runs from the conserved cysteine through the conserved F or W. The D gene is left open where the match is weak. Rows may omit the clone size; those that give it use once, few, many or a size class.

TRBJ1-2 | TRBD1 | TRBV5-1 | . | CASSLMTGSYGYTF | TGCGCCAGCAGCTTAATGACAGGGTCCTATGGCTACACCTTC
TRBJ1-1 | . | TRBV7-2 | . | CASSLAPGMNTEAFF | TGTGCCAGCAGCTTAGCTCCAGGGATGAACACTGAAGCTTTCTTT
TRBJ2-7 | . | TRBV5-4 | . | CASSLPRPFDSFAPYEQYF | TGTGCCAGCAGCTTGCCTAGGCCCTTTGATAGCTTCGCGCCCTACGAGCAGTACTTC
TRBJ2-7 | . | TRBV6-5 | . | CASRRDGRDKQYF | TGTGCCAGCAGGCGGGATGGGCGGGATAAGCAGTACTTC
TRBJ2-1 | . | TRBV15 | . | CATSRELAKVDEQFF | TGTGCCACCAGCAGAGAGCTAGCGAAGGTGGATGAGCAGTTCTTC
TRBJ2-7 | TRBD2 | TRBV6-7 | . | CASSYGAGTSGAFYEQYF | TGTGCCAGCAGCTACGGGGCGGGGACTAGCGGGGCCTTCTACGAGCAGTACTTC
TRBJ1-2 | TRBD1 | TRBV7-3 | . | CASSGTGLVGYTF | TGTGCCAGCAGCGGGACAGGGCTGGTCGGCTACACCTTC
TRBJ1-2 | . | TRBV28 | . | CASSLLGTGDYGYTF | TGTGCCAGCAGTTTACTCGGGACGGGAGACTATGGCTACACCTTC
TRBJ1-2 | . | TRBV6-2/TRBV6-3 | . | CASSYLLKENYGYTF | TGTGCCAGCAGTTACCTCTTGAAAGAGAACTATGGCTACACCTTC
TRBJ1-6 | TRBD1 | TRBV18 | few | CASSGGQGSNSPLHF | TGTGCCAGCTCCGGGGGACAGGGTAGCAATTCACCCCTCCACTTT
TRBJ1-6 | . | TRBV25-1 | . | CASSRHNSPLHF | TGTGCCAGCAGCAGGCATAATTCACCCCTCCACTTT
TRBJ1-6 | . | TRBV28 | . | CASRKTQGPYSPLHF | TGTGCCAGCAGAAAAACGCAGGGCCCTTATTCACCCCTCCACTTT
TRBJ2-5 | TRBD1 | TRBV4-1 | . | CASSQKGAGTGQETQYF | TGCGCCAGCAGCCAAAAGGGGGCGGGGACAGGACAAGAGACCCAGTACTTC
TRBJ2-3 | . | TRBV7-2 | . | CASSLELHGLSTDTQYF | TGTGCCAGCAGCTTAGAATTACATGGGCTTAGCACAGATACGCAGTATTTT
TRBJ1-4 | . | TRBV24-1 | . | CATSGGSANEKLFF | TGTGCCACCAGTGGGGGCTCGGCTAATGAAAAACTGTTTTTT
TRBJ2-5 | . | TRBV19 | . | CASTPRWRYTQETQYF | TGTGCCAGTACCCCCCGGTGGAGGTATACTCAAGAGACCCAGTACTTC
TRBJ1-3 | . | TRBV9 | . | CASSPRLGQIGNTIYF | TGTGCCAGCAGCCCGAGACTAGGGCAGATAGGAAACACCATATATTTT
TRBJ1-3 | . | TRBV7-2 | . | CASKTSAGAGNTIYF | TGTGCCAGCAAAACCAGTGCAGGGGCTGGAAACACCATATATTTT
TRBJ2-3 | . | TRBV5-1 | . | CASRKQGPTDTQYF | TGCGCCAGCAGAAAACAGGGCCCAACAGATACGCAGTATTTT
TRBJ2-1 | TRBD2 | TRBV30 | . | CAWSVGVGRSGSSEFF | TGTGCCTGGAGTGTTGGGGTCGGGCGTAGCGGGTCCTCTGAGTTCTTC
TRBJ2-7 | TRBD1 | TRBV28 | . | CASRGTGEAYEQYF | TGTGCCAGCAGGGGGACAGGGGAAGCCTACGAGCAGTACTTC
TRBJ2-2 | . | TRBV2 | . | CATSNTGELFF | TGTGCCACCTCGAACACCGGGGAGCTGTTTTTT
TRBJ2-5 | TRBD2 | TRBV4-1 | . | CASSQGQRGGKETQYF | TGCGCCAGCAGCCAAGGACAGCGGGGGGGTAAAGAGACCCAGTACTTC
TRBJ2-1 | . | TRBV4-1 | . | CASSQDRVPTKQFF | TGCGCCAGCAGCCAAGACAGGGTCCCAACCAAGCAGTTCTTC
TRBJ1-5 | . | TRBV14 | few | CASSQERDQPQHF | TGTGCCAGCAGCCAAGAGAGGGATCAGCCCCAGCATTTT
TRBJ1-1 | . | TRBV6-4 | once | CASRDSDRNTEAFF | TGTGCCAGCAGGGACTCGGACAGGAACACTGAAGCTTTCTTT
TRBJ1-6 | . | TRBV3-1/TRBV3-2 | . | CASSPLGAGGSPLHF | TGTGCCAGCAGCCCCCTCGGTGCGGGGGGCTCACCCCTCCACTTT
TRBJ2-1 | . | TRBV12-5 | . | CASAQYNEQFF | TGTGCTAGTGCACAGTACAATGAGCAGTTCTTC
TRBJ1-1 | . | TRBV2 | . | CASNSQGVDTEAFF | TGTGCCAGCAATTCACAGGGAGTTGACACTGAAGCTTTCTTT
TRBJ2-3 | . | TRBV7-8 | . | CASSLLDTQYF | TGTGCCAGCAGCCTCTTGGATACGCAGTATTTT
TRBJ1-1 | TRBD1 | TRBV3-1/TRBV3-2 | . | CASILQGECTEAFF | TGTGCCAGCATCTTACAGGGGGAGTGCACTGAAGCTTTCTTT
TRBJ1-2 | TRBD1 | TRBV3-1/TRBV3-2 | . | CASSQDGDSLPGYTF | TGTGCCAGCAGCCAAGACGGGGACAGCCTTCCGGGCTACACCTTC